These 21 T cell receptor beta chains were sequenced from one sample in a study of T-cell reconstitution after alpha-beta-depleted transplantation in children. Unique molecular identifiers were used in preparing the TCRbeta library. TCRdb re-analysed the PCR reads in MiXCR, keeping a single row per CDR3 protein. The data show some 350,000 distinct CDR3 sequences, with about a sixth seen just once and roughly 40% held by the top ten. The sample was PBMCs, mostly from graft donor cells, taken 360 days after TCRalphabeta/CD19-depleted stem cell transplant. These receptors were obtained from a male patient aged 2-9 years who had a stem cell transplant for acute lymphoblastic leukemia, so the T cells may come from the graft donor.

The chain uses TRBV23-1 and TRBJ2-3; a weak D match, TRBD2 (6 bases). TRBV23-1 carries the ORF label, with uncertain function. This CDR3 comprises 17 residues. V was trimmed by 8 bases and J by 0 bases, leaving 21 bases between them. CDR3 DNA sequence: TGCGCCAGCGCTCCTCGGGAGCCCCTACCTAGCACAGATACGCAGTATTTT. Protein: CASAPREPLPSTDTQYF.

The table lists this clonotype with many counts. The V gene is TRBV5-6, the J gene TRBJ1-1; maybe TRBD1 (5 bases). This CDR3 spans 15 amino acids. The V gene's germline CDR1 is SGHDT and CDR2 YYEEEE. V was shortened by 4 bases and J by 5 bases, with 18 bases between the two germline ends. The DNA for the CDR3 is TGTGCCAGCAGCCTTCTAAGGCAGGGAGTTACTGAAGCTTTCTTT. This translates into CASSLLRQGVTEAFF. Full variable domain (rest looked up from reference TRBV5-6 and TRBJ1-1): DAGVTQSPTHLIKTRGQQVTLRCSPKSGHDTVSWYQQALGQGPQFIFQYYEEEERQRGNFPDRFSGHQFPNYSSELNVNALLLGDSALYLCASSLLRQGVTEAFFGQGTRLTVV.

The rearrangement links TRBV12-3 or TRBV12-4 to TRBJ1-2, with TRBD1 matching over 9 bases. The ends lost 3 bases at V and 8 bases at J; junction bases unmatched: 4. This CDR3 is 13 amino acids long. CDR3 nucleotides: TGTGCCAGCAGTTTTTGGACAGGGGACGGCTACACCTTC. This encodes CASSFWTGDGYTF.

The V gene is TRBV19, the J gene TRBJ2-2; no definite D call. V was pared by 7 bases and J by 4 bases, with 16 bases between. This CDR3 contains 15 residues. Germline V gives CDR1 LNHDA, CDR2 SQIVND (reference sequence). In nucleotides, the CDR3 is TGTGCCAGTATAGCAACTTCACCCACCACCGGGGAGCTGTTTTTT. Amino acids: CASIATSPTTGELFF.

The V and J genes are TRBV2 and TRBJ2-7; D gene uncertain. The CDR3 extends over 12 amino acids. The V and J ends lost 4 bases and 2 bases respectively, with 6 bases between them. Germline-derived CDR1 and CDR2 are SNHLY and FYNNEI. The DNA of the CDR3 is TGTGCCAGCAGTGCCTCCCCCTACGAGCAGTACTTC. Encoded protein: CASSASPYEQYF.

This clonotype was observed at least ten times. The CDR3 coding sequence is TGTGCCAGTAGTACAACGAGGGGAGTCGAGCAGTACTTC. It translates to CASSTTRGVEQYF. V gene TRBV19 combines with J gene TRBJ2-7; perhaps D is TRBD1 or TRBD2 (5 bases each). Germline V gives CDR1 LNHDA, CDR2 SQIVND (reference sequence). The ends were cut back, 4 bases at V and 6 bases at J, with 13 bases in the middle. CDR3 length: 13 residues.

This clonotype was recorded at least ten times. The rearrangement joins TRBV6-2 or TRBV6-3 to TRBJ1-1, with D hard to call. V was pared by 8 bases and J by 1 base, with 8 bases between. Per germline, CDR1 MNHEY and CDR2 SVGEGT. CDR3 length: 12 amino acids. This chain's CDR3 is CASRLWNTEAFF. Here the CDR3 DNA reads TGTGCCAGCCGTCTTTGGAACACTGAAGCTTTCTTT.

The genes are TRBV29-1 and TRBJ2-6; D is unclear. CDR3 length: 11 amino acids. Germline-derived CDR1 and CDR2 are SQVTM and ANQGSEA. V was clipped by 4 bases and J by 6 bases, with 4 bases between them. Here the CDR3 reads CSVVLANVLTF. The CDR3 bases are TGCAGCGTTGTTCTGGCCAACGTCCTGACTTTC.

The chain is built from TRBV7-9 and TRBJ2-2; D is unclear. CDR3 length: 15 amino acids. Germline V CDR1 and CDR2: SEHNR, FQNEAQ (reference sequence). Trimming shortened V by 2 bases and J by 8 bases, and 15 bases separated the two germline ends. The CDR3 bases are TGTGCCAGCAGCTTACCATTCGGTAGGATTGGGGAGCTGTTTTTT. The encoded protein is CASSLPFGRIGELFF.

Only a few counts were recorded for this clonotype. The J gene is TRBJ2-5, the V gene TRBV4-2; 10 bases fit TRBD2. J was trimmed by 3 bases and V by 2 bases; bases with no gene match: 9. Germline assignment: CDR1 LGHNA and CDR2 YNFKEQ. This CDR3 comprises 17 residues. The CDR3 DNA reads TGTGCCAGCAGCCAAATCGGTGTTGGGACTAGCGAAGAGACCCAGTACTTC. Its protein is CASSQIGVGTSEETQYF.

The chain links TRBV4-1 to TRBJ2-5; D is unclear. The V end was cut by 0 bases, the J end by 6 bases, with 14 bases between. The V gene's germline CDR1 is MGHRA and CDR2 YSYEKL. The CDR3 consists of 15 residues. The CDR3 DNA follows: TGCGCCAGCAGCCAAGATTCATGGGCAGCACAGACCCAGTACTTC. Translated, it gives CASSQDSWAAQTQYF.

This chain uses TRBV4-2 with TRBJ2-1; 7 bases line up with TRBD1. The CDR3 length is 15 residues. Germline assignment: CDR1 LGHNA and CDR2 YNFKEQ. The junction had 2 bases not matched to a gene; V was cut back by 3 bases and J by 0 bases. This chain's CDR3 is CASSHGDSSYNEQFF. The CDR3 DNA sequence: TGTGCCAGCAGCCATGGGGACAGCTCCTACAATGAGCAGTTCTTC.

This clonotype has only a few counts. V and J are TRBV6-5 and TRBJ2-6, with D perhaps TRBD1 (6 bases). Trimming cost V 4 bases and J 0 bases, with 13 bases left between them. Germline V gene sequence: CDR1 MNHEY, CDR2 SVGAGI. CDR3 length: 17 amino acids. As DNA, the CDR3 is TGTGCCAGCAGTTCCAGGACAGCCCCCTCTGGGGCCAACGTCCTGACTTTC. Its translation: CASSSRTAPSGANVLTF.

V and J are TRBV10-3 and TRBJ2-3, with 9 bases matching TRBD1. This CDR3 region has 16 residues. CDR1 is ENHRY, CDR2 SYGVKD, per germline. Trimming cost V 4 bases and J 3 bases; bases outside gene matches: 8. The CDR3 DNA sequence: TGTGCCATCAGTGGGGCAAGCGGGACAGGGACAGATACGCAGTATTTT. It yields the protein CAISGASGTGTDTQYF.

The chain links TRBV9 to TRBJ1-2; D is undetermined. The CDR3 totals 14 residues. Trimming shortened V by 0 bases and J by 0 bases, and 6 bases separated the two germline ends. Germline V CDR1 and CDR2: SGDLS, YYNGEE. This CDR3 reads CASSVATANYGYTF. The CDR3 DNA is TGTGCCAGCAGCGTAGCCACAGCTAACTATGGCTACACCTTC.

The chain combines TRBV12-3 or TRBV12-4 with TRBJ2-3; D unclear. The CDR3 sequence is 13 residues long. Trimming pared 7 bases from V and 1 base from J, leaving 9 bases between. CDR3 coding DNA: TGTGCCAGCACCCGGCTTGGCACAGATACGCAGTATTTT. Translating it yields CASTRLGTDTQYF.

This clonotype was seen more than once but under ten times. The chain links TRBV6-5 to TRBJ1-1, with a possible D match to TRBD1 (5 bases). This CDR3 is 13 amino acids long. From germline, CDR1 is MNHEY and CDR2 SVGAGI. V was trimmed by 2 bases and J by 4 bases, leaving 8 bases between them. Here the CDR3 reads CASSYAGGTEAFF. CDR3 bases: TGTGCCAGCAGTTACGCGGGGGGCACTGAAGCTTTCTTT.

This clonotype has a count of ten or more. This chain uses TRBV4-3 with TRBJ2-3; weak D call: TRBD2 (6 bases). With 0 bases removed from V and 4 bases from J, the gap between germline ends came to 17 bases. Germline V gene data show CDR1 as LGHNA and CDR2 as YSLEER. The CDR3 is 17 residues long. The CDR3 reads CASSQDRDGSWADTQYF. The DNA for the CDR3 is TGCGCCAGCAGCCAAGATCGAGACGGGAGCTGGGCAGATACGCAGTATTTT.

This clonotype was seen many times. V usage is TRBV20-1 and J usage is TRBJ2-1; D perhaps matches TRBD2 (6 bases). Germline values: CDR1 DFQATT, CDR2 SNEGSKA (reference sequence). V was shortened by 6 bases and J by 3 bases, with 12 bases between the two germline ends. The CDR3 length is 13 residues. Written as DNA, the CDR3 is TGCAGTGCCACAAGGACTAACTACAATGAGCAGTTCTTC. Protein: CSATRTNYNEQFF.

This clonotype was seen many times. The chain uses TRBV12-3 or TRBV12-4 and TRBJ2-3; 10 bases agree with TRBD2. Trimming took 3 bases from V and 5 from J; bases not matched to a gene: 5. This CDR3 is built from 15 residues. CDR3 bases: TGTGCCAGCAGTTTGGCTAGCGGGGGCGTAGATACGCAGTATTTT. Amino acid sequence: CASSLASGGVDTQYF.

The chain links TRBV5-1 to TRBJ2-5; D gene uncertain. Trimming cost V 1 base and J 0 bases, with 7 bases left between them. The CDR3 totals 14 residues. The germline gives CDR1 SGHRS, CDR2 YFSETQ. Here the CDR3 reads CASSLQADQETQYF. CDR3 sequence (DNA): TGCGCCAGCAGCTTGCAGGCAGACCAAGAGACCCAGTACTTC.